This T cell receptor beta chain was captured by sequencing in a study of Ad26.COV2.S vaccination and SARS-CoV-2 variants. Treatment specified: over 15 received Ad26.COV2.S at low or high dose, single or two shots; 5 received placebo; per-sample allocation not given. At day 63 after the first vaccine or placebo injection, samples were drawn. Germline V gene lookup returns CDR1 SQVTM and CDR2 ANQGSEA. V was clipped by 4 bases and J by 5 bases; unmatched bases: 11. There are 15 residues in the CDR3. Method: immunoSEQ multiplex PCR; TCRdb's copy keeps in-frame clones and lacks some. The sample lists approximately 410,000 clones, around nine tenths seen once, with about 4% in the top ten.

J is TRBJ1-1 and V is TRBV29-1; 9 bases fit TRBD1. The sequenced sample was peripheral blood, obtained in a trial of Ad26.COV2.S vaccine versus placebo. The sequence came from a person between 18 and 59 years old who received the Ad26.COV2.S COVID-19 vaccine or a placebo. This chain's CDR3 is CSVGVMTGGRTEAFF. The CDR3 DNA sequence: TGCAGCGTTGGGGTGATGACAGGGGGAAGGACTGAAGCTTTCTTT.